Sequencing of this T cell receptor (beta chain) was carried out in a study of blood T cell repertoires in COVID-19. Study details: Sites across the United States, Italy and Spain contributed samples from acute and convalescent COVID-19.

The CDR3 covers 16 residues. CDR1 is LGHDT and CDR2 is YNNKEL in the germline V gene (reference sequence). V was trimmed by 0 bases and J by 5 bases, leaving 14 bases between them. In the study's own analysis: Researchers report that nucleated cell counts were estimated from reference gene primer amplification. Sequencing was performed with immunoSEQ multiplex PCR; in TCRdb, only in-frame clones are kept and a portion is missing. The DNA was the basis for D and trimming; V, J and clone size are from that table. Counted here are some 300,000 clones, nearly 90% occurring once; the ten biggest clones make up 2.5% to 3.5%. Clinical histories supplied by participants themselves formed the basis of cohort assignment. A case of COVID-19 had been met by exposed participants within 2 weeks before study entry.

The chain links TRBV3-1 (or the pseudogene TRBV3-2) to TRBJ1-5; D might be TRBD1 (6 bases). Material: PBMCs or T cells enriched from blood (not recorded which). This sequence was found in a woman in her fifties or sixties who had been exposed to COVID-19. As DNA, the CDR3 is TGTGCCAGCAGCCAAGATGATGGGGGCTCATATCAGCCCCAGCATTTT. Protein: CASSQDDGGSYQPQHF.